Shown below are 5 T cell receptor beta chains from a single sample sequenced in a study of T cell changes during pregnancy in multiple sclerosis. TCRdb's copy holds only in-frame clones and misses some; the assay was immunoSEQ multiplex PCR. The sample includes 50,000 to 60,000 clones, about 90% of them seen just once. The starting material was CD4+ T cells from peripheral blood mononuclear cells, obtained in the first trimester of pregnancy. These TCRs come from a female donor with multiple sclerosis, enrolled in a pregnancy study.

The V and J genes are TRBV7-9 and TRBJ2-5; D call uncertain. This CDR3 comprises 13 residues. With 5 bases removed from V and 3 bases from J, the gap between germline ends came to 10 bases. Per germline, CDR1 SEHNR and CDR2 FQNEAQ (reference sequence). The CDR3 region has the DNA TGTGCCAGCAGCCTATCAGACAAAGAGACCCAGTACTTC. This translates into CASSLSDKETQYF.

The table lists this clone with a count of one. The chain carries TRBV5-5 and TRBJ2-1; D is ambiguous. Trimming removed 4 bases from V and 0 bases from J, with 11 bases in between. The V gene's germline CDR1 is SGHKS and CDR2 YYEKEE (reference sequence). This CDR3 contains 15 residues. In DNA, the CDR3 is TGTGCCAGCAGCGTTGACTGGAGCTCCTACAATGAGCAGTTCTTC. Its protein product is CASSVDWSSYNEQFF. The full variable domain, its missing parts supplied by reference TRBV5-5 and TRBJ2-1, is DAGVTQSPTHLIKTRGQQVTLRCSPISGHKSVSWYQQVLGQGPQFIFQYYEKEERGRGNFPDRFSARQFPNYSSELNVNALLLGDSALYLCASSVDWSSYNEQFFGPGTRLTVL.

V is TRBV12-5 and J is TRBJ2-4, with 8 bases that match TRBD1. CDR1 LGHNT and CDR2 FRNRAP come from the germline V gene. The length of the CDR3 is 14 residues. Trimming took 5 bases from V and 7 from J; bases not matched to a gene: 7. The CDR3 loop is CASGPMTGANIQYF. CDR3 nucleotide sequence: TGTGCTAGTGGTCCAATGACAGGGGCCAACATTCAGTACTTC.

The rearrangement joins TRBV5-1 to TRBJ1-1, with D possibly TRBD1 on 6 matching bases. V was clipped by 0 bases and J by 11 bases, with 11 bases between them. CDR1 is SGHRS and CDR2 is YFSETQ in the germline V gene. The CDR3 loop spans 12 amino acids. The CDR3 region is CASSLEGGVAFF. CDR3 DNA: TGCGCCAGCAGCTTGGAGGGGGGGGTGGCTTTCTTT.

This chain connects TRBV5-6 to TRBJ1-2; D remains unclear. The V gene lost 5 bases and the J gene lost 3 bases, with 17 bases spanning the gap. This CDR3 has 15 residues. Germline V gene lookup returns CDR1 SGHDT and CDR2 YYEEEE. The CDR3 is CASRRKLPSDYGYTF. In nucleotides, the CDR3 is TGTGCCAGCAGGAGGAAACTCCCGAGCGACTATGGCTACACCTTC.